Presented here are 4 T cell receptor beta chains from one specimen sequenced in a study of blood T cell repertoires in COVID-19. Assay: immunoSEQ multiplex PCR; the TCRdb copy retains only in-frame clones and omits some. The sample includes around 220,000 clones, roughly 87% seen only once; the top ten take roughly 6.3%. Sequencing used PBMCs or T cells enriched from blood (not recorded which). All receptors derive from a woman aged 25 to 39 with acute COVID-19.

This sequence joins TRBV4-1 and TRBJ2-3, with 11 positions matching TRBD2. Germline V gene lookup returns CDR1 MGHRA and CDR2 YSYEKL. V trimming: 1 base; J trimming: 2 bases; junction bases outside the gene matches: 8. The CDR3 is 18 residues long. CDR3 in amino acids: CASSQGQGTSGITDTQYF. Written as DNA, the CDR3 is TGCGCCAGCAGCCAAGGTCAGGGGACTAGCGGAATCACAGATACGCAGTATTTT.

The chain combines TRBV10-3 with TRBJ2-2; 13 bases align to TRBD2. V lost 8 bases to trimming and J lost 5 bases; unmatched junction nucleotides: 2. The V gene's germline CDR1 is ENHRY and CDR2 SYGVKD. The CDR3 is 14 amino acids. The CDR3 DNA is TGTGCCATCGGACTAGCGGGAGTTACCGGGGAGCTGTTTTTT. This gives the protein CAIGLAGVTGELFF.

The chain is built from TRBV7-6 and TRBJ2-7; TRBD1 aligns across 8 bases. This CDR3 has 17 amino acids. Looked up from germline, CDR1 is SGHVS and CDR2 is FNYEAQ. V lost 1 base, J lost 2 bases, and 10 bases stayed unmatched. The CDR3 sequence: CASSLDLLQGGTYEQYF. Written as DNA, the CDR3 is TGTGCCAGCAGCTTAGATTTATTACAGGGGGGTACCTACGAGCAGTACTTC.

The chain carries TRBV7-6 and TRBJ2-2; 14 bases are a match to TRBD2. The CDR3 loop spans 19 amino acids. CDR1 SGHVS and CDR2 FNYEAQ come from the germline V gene. The J segment lost 4 bases and the V segment lost 2 bases, leaving 9 bases of the junction unmatched. The CDR3 here is CASSLRLAGGPGGTGELFF. The CDR3 bases are TGTGCCAGCAGCTTACGACTAGCGGGAGGGCCTGGGGGCACCGGGGAGCTGTTTTTT.